Following are 24 T cell receptor beta chains from one sample sequenced in a study of blood T cell repertoires in COVID-19. Here immunoSEQ multiplex PCR was the method, and the copy in TCRdb shows in-frame clones only, minus some. Here the sample spans 55,000 to 75,000 clones, 70% to 80% being singletons. Material: peripheral blood. The receptors originated from a woman between 70 and 85 years old with acute or convalescent COVID-19.

The chain combines TRBV19 with TRBJ2-1, with D unresolved. The V end was cut by 7 bases, the J end by 0 bases, with 13 bases between. The CDR3 length is 15 residues. Germline loops: CDR1 LNHDA, CDR2 SQIVND (reference sequence). The CDR3 region is CASIGRRSSYNEQFF. Written as DNA, the CDR3 is TGTGCCAGTATCGGTCGGCGGAGCTCCTACAATGAGCAGTTCTTC.

V gene TRBV6-6 combines with J gene TRBJ2-7, with 10 positions matching TRBD1. This CDR3 region has 15 residues. CDR1 is MNHNY and CDR2 is SVGAGI in the germline V gene (reference sequence). V lost 6 bases and J lost 3; bases outside the gene matches: 8. CDR3 residues: CASSPGGDRGYEQYF. In nucleotides, the CDR3 is TGTGCCAGCAGCCCCGGCGGGGACAGGGGCTACGAGCAGTACTTC.

V and J are TRBV27 and TRBJ1-5; 7 bases are shared with TRBD1. Unmatched junction bases numbered 5, after V lost 3 bases and J lost 0 bases. Germline V gene sequence: CDR1 MNHEY, CDR2 SMNVEV (reference sequence). This CDR3 is built from 16 residues. The CDR3 DNA follows: TGTGCCAGCAGTTTCTCGACAGGGTCTAGCAATCAGCCCCAGCATTTT. Translation gives CASSFSTGSSNQPQHF.

This chain connects TRBV9 to TRBJ2-3; TRBD2 is a possible D gene (7 bases). The CDR3 runs to 15 residues. Germline V lookup: CDR1 SGDLS, CDR2 YYNGEE. V was shortened by 4 bases and J by 1 base, with 13 bases between the two germline ends. The CDR3: CASSRRGAGTDTQYF. Here the CDR3 DNA reads TGTGCCAGCAGCCGTCGGGGGGCTGGCACAGATACGCAGTATTTT.

This chain uses TRBV21-1 with TRBJ1-2; the D call in the table, TRBD1, was not verified against the DNA. TRBV21-1 constitutes a pseudogene. The CDR3 extends over 17 amino acids. CDR3 residues: CASSKWSTDRQNYGYTF. The CDR3 bases are TGTGCCAGCAGCAAATGGTCGACGGACAGGCAAAACTATGGCTACACCTTC.

This chain's CDR3 is CASSSVDSGAFF. The CDR3 DNA follows: TGTGCCAGCAGCTCAGTTGACAGTGGAGCTTTCTTT. The chain employs TRBV7-9 and TRBJ1-1, with D possibly TRBD1 on 5 matching bases. There are 12 residues in the CDR3. Germline V gives CDR1 SEHNR, CDR2 FQNEAQ (reference sequence). Trimming took off 4 bases at V and 10 bases at J, with 13 bases between the two ends. Using reference TRBV7-9 and TRBJ1-1 for the parts outside the CDR3, the full variable domain is DTGVSQNPRHKITKRGQNVTFRCDPISEHNRLYWYRQTLGQGPEFLTYFQNEAQLEKSRLLSDRFSAERPKGSFSTLEIQRTEQGDSAMYLCASSSVDSGAFFGQGTRLTVV.

This rearrangement joins TRBV29-1 to TRBJ1-2, with D tentatively TRBD1 (5 bases). CDR1 is SQVTM and CDR2 is ANQGSEA in the germline V gene. V was cut by 6 bases and J by 5 bases, with 19 bases left in between. The CDR3 runs 14 residues. CDR3 residues: CSVVQAPGTYGYTF. The CDR3 nucleotides read TGCAGCGTCGTACAAGCCCCAGGGACTTATGGCTACACCTTC.

The chain has TRBV5-4 and TRBJ1-1, with a possible D match to TRBD1 (5 bases). Germline loops: CDR1 SGHNT, CDR2 YYREEE (reference sequence). Trimming stripped 4 bases from V and 1 base from J, with 11 bases between. This CDR3 has 14 residues. CDR3 sequence: CASSGRGPNTEAFF. The CDR3 region has the DNA TGTGCCAGCAGCGGAAGGGGCCCGAACACTGAAGCTTTCTTT.

A single count supports this clone. The J gene is TRBJ1-5, the V gene TRBV5-6; D unresolved. CDR1 and CDR2 (germline): SGHDT, YYEEEE. This CDR3 spans 15 amino acids. CDR3 in DNA: TGTGCATCCAGGAGTTGGGGTAGCGGCAATCAGCCCCAGCATTTT. This sequence encodes CASRSWGSGNQPQHF.

This clone was counted between two and nine times. The gene calls are TRBV28 and TRBJ1-4; the match to TRBD1 covers 7 bases. The CDR3 is made up of 14 amino acids. V shed 5 bases and J 8 bases; nucleotides not matched to a gene: 8. Germline CDR1 and CDR2: MDHEN and SYDVKM. CDR3 protein: CASSLDRVLEKLFF. The DNA for the CDR3 is TGTGCCAGCAGTCTAGACAGGGTCTTAGAAAAACTGTTTTTT.

The chain carries TRBV19 and TRBJ2-1, with 9 bases identical to TRBD2. Germline CDR1 reads LNHDA; CDR2 reads SQIVND (reference sequence). This CDR3 region has 13 residues. V was pared by 5 bases and J by 7 bases, with 3 bases of the junction left unmatched. This chain's CDR3 is CASSGAGGNEQFF. CDR3 DNA: TGTGCCAGTAGTGGGGCGGGAGGGAATGAGCAGTTCTTC.

This clone was observed a few times. The chain recombines TRBV3-1 (or the pseudogene TRBV3-2) with TRBJ1-5; TRBD1 might be the D (6 bases). The CDR3 loop spans 15 amino acids. The ends were cut back, 1 base at V and 7 bases at J, with 14 bases in the middle. The germline V gene encodes CDR1 LGHDT and CDR2 YNNKEL (reference sequence). For the CDR3, the DNA is TGTGCCAGCAGCCAAGCGGCGAAGGGGGACCAGCCCCAGCATTTT. Translated, it gives CASSQAAKGDQPQHF.

The chain has TRBV7-2 and TRBJ2-7; possible D gene TRBD1, 5 bases. This CDR3 has 15 amino acids. Germline lookup yields CDR1 SGHTA and CDR2 FQGNSA. The ends were cut back, 5 bases at V and 0 bases at J, with 14 bases in the middle. The CDR3 region has the DNA TGTGCCAGCAGCCATAGGGGCTCCATCTCCTACGAGCAGTACTTC. Residues: CASSHRGSISYEQYF.

In its sample, this clone was seen once. The chain recombines TRBV7-8 with TRBJ2-5; D perhaps matches TRBD1 (6 bases). The CDR3 consists of 15 residues. The V gene lost 6 bases and the J gene lost 5 bases, with 19 bases spanning the gap. CDR1 SGHVS and CDR2 FQNEAQ come from the germline V gene. The CDR3 sequence is CASRPNRAQGETQYF. CDR3 DNA sequence: TGTGCCAGCAGGCCCAACAGGGCTCAAGGGGAGACCCAGTACTTC.

This clone was picked up one time. The CDR3, as DNA: TGTGCCAGCAGCCGCACCTTGGGCCAGCCCCAGCATTTT. It translates to CASSRTLGQPQHF. V usage is TRBV9 and J usage is TRBJ1-5; D is unclear. V dropped 4 bases and J dropped 7 bases, with 12 bases sitting between them. The CDR3 has 13 residues. CDR1 is SGDLS, CDR2 YYNGEE, per germline. Full variable domain (remainder filled in from reference TRBV9 and TRBJ1-5): DSGVTQTPKHLITATGQRVTLRCSPRSGDLSVYWYQQSLDQGLQFLIQYYNGEERAKGNILERFSAQQFPDLHSELNLSSLELGDSALYFCASSRTLGQPQHFGDGTRLSIL.

The genes are TRBV7-2 and TRBJ2-1; D gene unclear. The CDR3 contains 13 residues. The germline V gene has CDR1 SGHTA and CDR2 FQGNSA. The V gene lost 3 bases and the J gene lost 5 bases, with 8 bases spanning the gap. CDR3 in amino acids: CASSFDRDNEQFF. CDR3 DNA: TGTGCCAGCAGCTTTGATCGGGACAATGAGCAGTTCTTC.

V usage is TRBV5-6 and J usage is TRBJ2-7; 9 nucleotides agree with TRBD2. This CDR3 is built from 17 residues. The V segment lost 4 bases and the J segment 2 bases; nucleotides outside the gene matches: 13. Germline CDR1 SGHDT, CDR2 YYEEEE. CDR3 coding DNA: TGTGCCAGCAGCCCGGGGGGGACTAGCCTGGGGGCCTACGAGCAGTACTTC. Its translation: CASSPGGTSLGAYEQYF.

Ten or more counts support this clone. The V and J genes are TRBV7-2 and TRBJ2-1; no reliable D call. The germline gives CDR1 SGHTA, CDR2 FQGNSA. V lost 5 bases and J lost 0, with 11 bases in between. The CDR3 contains 15 residues. The CDR3 is CASSPTQSSYNEQFF. In DNA, the CDR3 is TGTGCCAGCAGCCCTACTCAAAGCTCCTACAATGAGCAGTTCTTC.

This clone was detected a few times. The chain recombines TRBV5-1 with TRBJ2-7, with TRBD1 matching over 7 bases. Germline V CDR1 and CDR2: SGHRS, YFSETQ. J gave up 3 bases and V 0 bases, and 6 bases lay outside the gene matches. The CDR3 covers 15 residues. DNA for the CDR3: TGCGCCAGCAGCTTGGAAGCAGGGGGAATCTACGAGCAGTACTTC. This translates into CASSLEAGGIYEQYF.

The CDR3 spells CASSPRGRDGYTF. CDR3 in DNA: TGTGCCAGCAGCCCGAGGGGGCGCGATGGCTACACCTTC. The chain joins TRBV27 to TRBJ1-2, with 7 bases aligning to TRBD1. The germline gives CDR1 MNHEY, CDR2 SMNVEV (reference sequence). The CDR3 totals 13 residues. V gave up 6 bases and J gave up 6 bases; unmatched junction bases: 7.

The table lists this clone with a few counts. The chain joins TRBV9 to TRBJ1-1; D unclear. Trimming removed 2 bases from V and 5 bases from J, with 10 bases in between. Per the germline V gene, CDR1 is SGDLS and CDR2 is YYNGEE. The CDR3 loop spans 13 amino acids. The CDR3 loop is CASSVSVKTEAFF. CDR3 bases: TGTGCCAGCAGCGTCAGCGTTAAAACTGAAGCTTTCTTT.

This clone was detected only once. CDR3 sequence (DNA): TGTGCCAGCAGCAGAAGGGGTGACGGCTACACCTTC. The encoded protein is CASSRRGDGYTF. The chain joins TRBV12-3 or TRBV12-4 to TRBJ1-2, with D perhaps TRBD1 (5 bases). This CDR3 is 12 amino acids long. Trimming removed 6 bases at V and 8 bases at J, with 13 bases between.

This clone is a singleton in its sample. The chain has TRBV7-9 and TRBJ2-3, with 8 bases aligning to TRBD2. V lost 5 bases, J lost 6 bases, and 7 bases stayed unmatched. The CDR3 has 14 amino acids. Germline V gives CDR1 SEHNR, CDR2 FQNEAQ (reference sequence). DNA for the CDR3: TGTGCCAGCAGCCTTGCGGGGGGCCGGGATACGCAGTATTTT. As protein: CASSLAGGRDTQYF.

The gene calls are TRBV18 and TRBJ2-7; 12 bases agree with TRBD1. The germline V gene has CDR1 KGHSH and CDR2 LQKENI. J was trimmed by 7 bases and V by 3 bases; bases with no gene match: 7. The CDR3 loop spans 15 amino acids. As DNA, the CDR3 is TGTGCCAGCTCACCCCTGGGACAGGGGGCGAGGGAGCAGTACTTC. Its translation: CASSPLGQGAREQYF.